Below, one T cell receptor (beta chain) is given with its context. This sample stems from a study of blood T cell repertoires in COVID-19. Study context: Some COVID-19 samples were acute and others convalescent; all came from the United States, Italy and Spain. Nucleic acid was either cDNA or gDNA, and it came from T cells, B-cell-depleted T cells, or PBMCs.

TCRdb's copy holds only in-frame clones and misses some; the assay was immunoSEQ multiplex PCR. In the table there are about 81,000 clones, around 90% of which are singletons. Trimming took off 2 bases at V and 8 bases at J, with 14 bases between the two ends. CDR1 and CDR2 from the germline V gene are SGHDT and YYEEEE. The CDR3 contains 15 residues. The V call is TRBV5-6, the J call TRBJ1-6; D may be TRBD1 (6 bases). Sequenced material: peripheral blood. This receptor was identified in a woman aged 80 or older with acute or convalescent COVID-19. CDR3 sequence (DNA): TGTGCCAGCAGCTTCCGGGGGGCTAATTATTCACCCCTCCACTTT. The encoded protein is CASSFRGANYSPLHF.